This T cell receptor beta chain is drawn from a study of T cell responses to AZD1222 COVID-19 vaccine. Here immunoSEQ multiplex PCR was the method, and the copy in TCRdb shows in-frame clones only, minus some. This sample has 80,000 to 130,000 clones; about 89% occur once, and the top ten carry 15% to 20%. V lost 7 bases to trimming and J lost 4 bases, with 14 bases between them. The germline V gene has CDR1 LNHDA and CDR2 SQIVND (reference sequence). The CDR3 has 14 residues. The sequences come from peripheral blood, collected on day 0 of AZD1222 vaccination. The chain is built from TRBV19 and TRBJ1-3; D is possibly TRBD1 (6 bases). This receptor was identified in an adult in good health. The CDR3 bases are TGTGCCAGTAAAACAGGGTCGGGAGGAAACACCATATATTTT. Its protein is CASKTGSGGNTIYF.